What follows are 10 T cell receptor beta chains derived from one specimen sequenced in a study of regulatory T cells in long-lasting Graves disease. Investigators prepared the TCR beta libraries by applying iRepertoire HTBI primers and Arm-PCR of CDR3 regions. Via MiXCR, TCRdb re-called the multiplex PCR reads, giving one row per CDR3 protein. The profile shows 360,000 or so distinct CDR3 sequences, around 15% of them singletons. Time point given: newly diagnosed GD, antithyroid drugs for less than 3 months. Isolated PBMC RNA provided the starting material for the TCR library. These same records also appear under a second study, on T cells in Graves' hyperthyroidism and ophthalmopathy.

The sequences come from peripheral blood mononuclear cells (PBMCs), collected at new diagnosis, from a patient treated with antithyroid drugs. The receptors come from a man in his forties with Graves disease.

The V call is TRBV19, the J call TRBJ1-4, with D hard to call. With 6 bases removed from V and 8 bases from J, the gap between germline ends came to 16 bases. Germline loops: CDR1 LNHDA, CDR2 SQIVND (reference sequence). This CDR3 has 14 residues. In DNA, the CDR3 is TGTGCCAGTAGGAGCCCCCGAGGAAACGAAAAACTGTTTTTT. This sequence encodes CASRSPRGNEKLFF.

The CDR3 is CSVGYRVIGEQYF. DNA of the CDR3: TGCAGCGTGGGATACAGGGTTATTGGCGAGCAGTACTTC. J is TRBJ2-7 and V is TRBV29-1, with D possibly matching TRBD1 (6 bases). The germline CDR1 and CDR2 sequences are SQVTM and ANQGSEA. The length of the CDR3 is 13 residues. The V end lost 6 bases, the J end lost 6 bases, and 18 bases lay between the germline ends.

This clonotype was detected ten times or more. The rearrangement links TRBV3-1 to TRBJ2-1; the D gene is possibly TRBD2 (6 bases). This CDR3 region has 12 residues. V was pared by 4 bases and J by 6 bases, with 7 bases between. The germline V gene has CDR1 LGHDT and CDR2 YNNKEL (reference sequence). The CDR3 sequence: CASSRLVNEQFF. CDR3 nucleotide sequence: TGTGCCAGCAGCCGACTAGTCAATGAGCAGTTCTTC.

The table lists this clonotype with many counts. The chain combines TRBV12-3 or TRBV12-4 with TRBJ2-6, with TRBD1 matching over 9 bases. The junction had 11 bases not matched to a gene; V was cut back by 7 bases and J by 4 bases. There are 17 residues in the CDR3. In DNA form, the CDR3 reads TGTGCCAGCAATCGTGGACAGGGGATTTCAGGGGCCAACGTCCTGACTTTC. It encodes CASNRGQGISGANVLTF.

This clonotype was detected only a few times. The CDR3 spells CASSQSGGRNIQYF. The CDR3 nucleotides are TGTGCCAGCAGCCAATCGGGCGGGAGGAACATTCAGTACTTC. The rearrangement joins TRBV16 to TRBJ2-4, with 8 bases fitting TRBD2. V dropped 0 bases and J dropped 7; count of bases not matched to a gene: 2. This CDR3 contains 14 residues. Per germline, CDR1 KGHSY and CDR2 FQNENV.

This clonotype has a handful of counts. V is TRBV5-1 and J is TRBJ2-6, with D possibly matching TRBD1 (6 bases). Looked up from germline, CDR1 is SGHRS and CDR2 is YFSETQ. The CDR3 contains 14 residues. Deletions cut 6 bases from V and 3 bases from J, with 10 bases between. The chain's CDR3 is CASTRQVGANVLTF. The CDR3, as DNA: TGCGCCAGCACACGACAGGTTGGGGCCAACGTCCTGACTTTC. Combining the CDR3 with reference TRBV5-1 and TRBJ2-6 gives the whole variable domain KAGVTQTPRYLIKTRGQQVTLSCSPISGHRSVSWYQQTPGQGLQFLFEYFSETQRNKGNFPGRFSGRQFSNSRSEMNVSTLELGDSALYLCASTRQVGANVLTFGAGSRLTVL.

This clonotype occurred a few times. The chain carries TRBV19 and TRBJ2-1, with D unclear. V lost 6 bases and J lost 2, with 11 bases in between. The CDR3 is 14 amino acids. The germline V gene has CDR1 LNHDA and CDR2 SQIVND (reference sequence). CDR3 in amino acids: CASSPGPTYNEQFF. CDR3 sequence (DNA): TGTGCCAGTAGCCCAGGACCAACCTACAATGAGCAGTTCTTC. Complete variable domain (other parts from reference TRBV19 and TRBJ2-1): DGGITQSPKYLFRKEGQNVTLSCEQNLNHDAMYWYRQDPGQGLRLIYYSQIVNDFQKGDIAEGYSVSREKKESFPLTVTSAQKNPTAFYLCASSPGPTYNEQFFGPGTRLTVL.

This clonotype was picked up a small number of times. The chain employs TRBV5-1 and TRBJ2-7, with TRBD2 as a possible D gene (5 bases). The CDR3 loop spans 14 amino acids. The V end lost 0 bases, the J end lost 3 bases, and 10 bases lay between the germline ends. The V gene's germline CDR1 is SGHRS and CDR2 YFSETQ. The CDR3 nucleotides are TGCGCCAGCAGCTTGGCGGGGATGAACTACGAGCAGTACTTC. It translates to CASSLAGMNYEQYF.

This clonotype was detected many times. J is TRBJ2-5 and V is TRBV7-2; possibly TRBD1 or TRBD2 for D (5 bases each). CDR3 size: 14 residues. V lost 4 bases to trimming and J lost 7 bases, with 16 bases between them. Germline V gene data show CDR1 as SGHTA and CDR2 as FQGNSA. The CDR3: CASSSQGVGGTQYF. The CDR3 coding sequence is TGTGCCAGCAGCTCCCAGGGAGTCGGTGGGACCCAGTACTTC.

With regard to this clonotype: It may be a read error: a sequence one base away is much more abundant. The chain is built from TRBV2 and TRBJ2-7; D gene ambiguous. Germline CDR1 reads SNHLY; CDR2 reads FYNNEI. CDR3 size: 13 residues. CDR3: CANSEAFSYEQYF. The DNA of the CDR3 is TGTGCCAACAGTGAGGCTTTCTCCTACGAGCAGTACTTC.